This T cell receptor beta chain was profiled in a study of neurological immune-mediated disorders (dated 2019 in TCRdb). At the level of the whole study: Peripheral blood TCR-beta repertoires from patients with HTLV-I-associated myelopathy (HAM/TSP), patients with multiple sclerosis, and healthy controls were compared in the study using UMI-based sequencing. The approximately 110 TCR-beta libraries included longitudinal samples, technical triplicates and paired sorted CD4+ and CD8+ T-cell subsets alongside PBMC samples. Of the approximately 68 subjects in the cohort, about 14 were HAM/TSP patients, about 34 were multiple sclerosis patients, and about 20 were healthy controls.

V gives up 3 bases and J gives up 6 bases, and the segment between their germline ends measures 9 bases. The CDR3 contains 12 residues, cysteine and phenylalanine counted. The read is trimmed to its CDR3 DNA, 36 bases read in frame from base 1. For CDR1 and CDR2, the germline V gene (reference sequence) lists LGHDT and YNNKEL. The study at large found these results: No identical CDR3 amino acid sequences were shared among expanded clones across subjects, suggesting private TCR-beta repertoires in all groups. TCR clonal expansion was greatest in HAM/TSP patients and smallest in MS patients, who ranked below even healthy controls.

cDNA was synthesized by template-switch 5'RACE using a primer carrying a 10-nucleotide random unique molecular identifier by which each TCR transcript was tagged. Every sequencing run covered 15-18 subjects and yielded more than 180 million TCR-beta sequences. The RNeasy kit was used to extract total RNA. TCR-beta VDJ regions were amplified with primers for the TCR constant region and the 5'RACE anchor, using the KAPA Real-time Library Amplification kit. Sample indexes and Illumina adaptors were added in a first PCR, after which library yield was increased in a second PCR. The roughly 650 bp TCR product was size-selected on a 2% E-gel SizeSelection system after Ampure bead purification. Before pooling, libraries had their quality checked on a Bioanalyzer, their concentration measured with Qubit, and their quantity determined with the Kapa Library Quantification kit. Paired-end 2 x 150 bp sequencing of the libraries was performed on an Illumina HiSeq 2500. To increase sequence diversity, roughly 24-30% phiX was spiked into each library pool. In the paper's pipeline: Quality-filtered reads were processed with the UMI-based MiGEC pipeline, and over 90% of raw TCR sequences were removed by the MiGEC pipeline during error correction. IMGT germline references were used for alignment of VDJ genes, and clonotypes were defined by a unique CDR3 amino acid sequence together with V-J genes. Clonal expansion, Shannon diversity and CDR3 relatedness (CalcPairwiseDistances, ClusterSamples) were evaluated with VDJtools, and phylogenetic trees were built with CLCbio workbench. Clones with at least 8 unique UMIs were defined as expanded, with this threshold being based on coefficient-of-variation modelling across technical triplicates. The public sequencing data were trimmed at Q25 with fastp and processed into clonotypes with MiXCR by TCRdb, which kept only in-frame beta chains. Identical CDR3 proteins give one entry, which carries the most common genes and DNA. These V and J calls originate from TCRdb's pipeline instead of the authors' own analysis. The sample table contains about 18,000 distinct CDR3 sequences; only one count was recorded for around 15% of them. The ten largest clones take up 6% to 8% of the sample.

This clonotype was observed at least ten times. No antigen is known for it. Base-call qualities are not available, and no considerably larger clone is one nucleotide away. TCR libraries for sorted subsets were made from 800,000 to 1,000,000 sorted CD4+ or CD8+ T cells. Peripheral blood underwent Ficoll-Hypaque density gradient centrifugation to isolate PBMCs, which were then cryopreserved in liquid nitrogen. The study also sequenced paired sorted CD4+ and CD8+ subsets from healthy controls, HAM/TSP patients and MS patients. This sequence uses TRBV3-1 and TRBJ2-7; the D match is possibly TRBD1 or TRBD2, with 7 bases aligned in each. The source is a woman aged 55-69 years with HTLV-1-associated myelopathy (HAM/TSP). Sequencing was carried out using CD4+ T cells from blood. The base sequence is TGTGCCAGCAGCCACAGGGGGGGCGAGCAGTACTTC. Its coded protein is CASSHRGGEQYF.